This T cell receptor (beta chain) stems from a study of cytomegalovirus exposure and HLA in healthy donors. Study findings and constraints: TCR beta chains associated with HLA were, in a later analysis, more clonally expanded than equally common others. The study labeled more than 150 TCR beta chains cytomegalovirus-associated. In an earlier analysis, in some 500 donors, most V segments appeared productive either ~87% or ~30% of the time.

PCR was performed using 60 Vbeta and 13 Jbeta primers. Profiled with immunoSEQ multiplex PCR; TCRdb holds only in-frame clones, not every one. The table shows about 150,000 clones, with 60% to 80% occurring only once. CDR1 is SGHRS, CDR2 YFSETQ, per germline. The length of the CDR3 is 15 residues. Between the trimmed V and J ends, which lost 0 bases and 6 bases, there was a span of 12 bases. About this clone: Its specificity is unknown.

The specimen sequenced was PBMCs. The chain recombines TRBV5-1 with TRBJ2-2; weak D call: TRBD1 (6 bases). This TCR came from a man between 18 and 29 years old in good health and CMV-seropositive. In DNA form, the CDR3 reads TGCGCCAGCAGCTTGGGCACAGGGCGTCCCGGGGAGCTGTTTTTT. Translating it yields CASSLGTGRPGELFF.